Below, one T cell receptor (beta chain) is given with its context. The entry originates in a study of preoperative IRX-2 immunotherapy in early breast cancer. V shed 4 bases, J shed 7 bases, and the junction held 9 bases outside the gene matches. This CDR3 has 15 amino acids. Germline CDR1 LNHDA, CDR2 SQIVND (reference sequence). The treatment is: preoperative locoregional IRX-2 cytokine immunotherapy. Samples came from a phase Ib trial of preoperative locoregional IRX-2 cytokine immunotherapy. This table comes from immunoSEQ multiplex PCR, and its TCRdb copy is limited to in-frame clones, with some not included. Of under 20,000 clones listed, around 85% were seen once; the top ten hold about 1%.

The receptor was isolated from a human donor with breast cancer. The input for sequencing was lymph node tissue, taken after IRX-2 immunotherapy. This chain joins TRBV19 and TRBJ1-2; 10 bases agree with TRBD1. The CDR3 loop reads CASSTQGQGKRGYTF. The CDR3 DNA follows: TGTGCCAGTAGTACCCAGGGACAGGGGAAACGTGGCTACACCTTC.